This passage covers 24 T cell receptor beta chains from one sample sequenced in a study of blood T cell repertoires in COVID-19. Assay used: immunoSEQ multiplex PCR; TCRdb lists only in-frame clones, some missing. This sample yields 150,000 or so clones, of which around 87% are seen a single time; approximately 0.5% belongs to the top ten. Material: peripheral blood. These receptors were taken from a man aged 55 to 70 with COVID-19, enrolled during active disease.

The CDR3 nucleotides read TGTGCCAGCAGTTATTCGAGGCGGGAGGGTACGAATGAGCAGTTCTTC. Protein: CASSYSRREGTNEQFF. The chain joins TRBV6-5 to TRBJ2-1; 9 bases map to TRBD2. This CDR3 has 16 amino acids. Trimming took 3 bases from V and 7 from J; bases not matched to a gene: 10. CDR1 is MNHEY and CDR2 is SVGAGI in the germline V gene.

V usage is TRBV7-9 and J usage is TRBJ2-7, with TRBD1 matching over 8 bases. V dropped 5 bases and J dropped 3; count of bases not matched to a gene: 9. Germline V gene sequence: CDR1 SEHNR, CDR2 FQNEAQ (reference sequence). The CDR3 sequence is 15 residues long. DNA for the CDR3: TGTGCCAGCAGCCCCGGACAGGGAATAGACTACGAGCAGTACTTC. Amino acid sequence: CASSPGQGIDYEQYF.

In its sample, this clone was seen many times. This sequence joins TRBV5-6 and TRBJ1-6; tentatively, D is TRBD1 (6 bases). The CDR3 loop spans 15 amino acids. Trimming cost V 4 bases and J 5 bases, with 13 bases left between them. The germline gives CDR1 SGHDT, CDR2 YYEEEE. The CDR3 DNA is TGTGCCAGCAGCAGGGACACCGGGCATAATTCACCCCTCCACTTT. Amino acids: CASSRDTGHNSPLHF.

The chain has TRBV5-6 and TRBJ2-5; D ambiguous. Trimming removed 0 bases at V and 7 bases at J, with 16 bases between. CDR3 length: 15 residues. In germline, CDR1 is SGHDT, CDR2 YYEEEE. The CDR3 loop reads CASSLVAGSSGTQYF. The CDR3 DNA follows: TGTGCCAGCAGCTTGGTGGCCGGGTCCTCCGGGACCCAGTACTTC.

This rearrangement joins TRBV3-1 (or the pseudogene TRBV3-2) to TRBJ2-4; 13 bases match TRBD2. The V gene's germline CDR1 is LGHDT and CDR2 YNNKEL (reference sequence). V lost 1 base to trimming and J lost 0 bases; unmatched junction nucleotides: 3. The CDR3 contains 18 residues. The CDR3 nucleotides read TGTGCCAGCAGCCAAGGACTAGCGGGGGGTTTAGCCAAAAACATTCAGTACTTC. It is translated as CASSQGLAGGLAKNIQYF.

V and J are TRBV7-3 and TRBJ2-2; D perhaps matches TRBD1 (5 bases). This CDR3 has 14 residues. The germline gives CDR1 SGHTA, CDR2 FQGTGA. V lost 8 bases, J lost 0 bases, and 10 bases lay in between. CDR3 nucleotides: TGTGCCAGCCTGAAGGGGCCGAACACCGGGGAGCTGTTTTTT. It codes for CASLKGPNTGELFF.

The genes are TRBV19 and TRBJ1-2; TRBD1 matches 8 bases. Germline-derived CDR1 and CDR2 are LNHDA and SQIVND (reference sequence). CDR3 length: 13 amino acids. V was pared by 5 bases and J by 6 bases, with 5 bases of the junction left unmatched. This CDR3 reads CASSLRTGNGYTF. The CDR3, as DNA: TGTGCCAGTAGTTTACGGACAGGGAATGGCTACACCTTC.

CDR3 amino acids: CATSRHSGAYNEQFF. CDR3 nucleotide sequence: TGTGCCACCAGCAGACATAGCGGGGCGTACAATGAGCAGTTCTTC. The chain uses TRBV15 and TRBJ2-1, with TRBD2 matching 8 bases. Germline values: CDR1 LNHNV, CDR2 YYDKDF (reference sequence). The CDR3 totals 15 residues. Trimming at V came to 2 bases and at J to 4 bases, leaving 4 bases not matched to a gene.

The V and J genes are TRBV11-3 and TRBJ2-1; TRBD2 agrees at 12 bases. The CDR3 has 20 residues. CDR1 is SGHNT and CDR2 is YENEEA in the germline V gene. J was trimmed by 8 bases and V by 5 bases; bases with no gene match: 22. The CDR3: CASSPTGTSGSSRTRDEQFF. In DNA, the CDR3 is TGTGCCAGCAGCCCGACCGGGACTAGCGGGTCATCCCGAACTAGGGATGAGCAGTTCTTC.

The J gene is TRBJ1-6, the V gene TRBV28; a possible D gene is TRBD1 (6 bases). CDR3 length: 15 residues. Looked up from germline, CDR1 is MDHEN and CDR2 is SYDVKM. V gave up 4 bases and J gave up 5 bases, with 12 bases separating them. The CDR3 nucleotides are TGTGCCAGCAGTTCCCCAGGGGCTAATAATTCACCCCTCCACTTT. Protein: CASSSPGANNSPLHF.

The genes are TRBV11-2 and TRBJ1-1, with D uncertain. CDR1 SGHAT and CDR2 FQNNGV come from the germline V gene. The CDR3 has 16 amino acids. Trimming left V 4 bases short and J 11 bases short, with 26 bases between. CDR3 residues: CASSSIRKAARLGAFF. DNA of the CDR3: TGTGCCAGCAGCTCGATTAGAAAGGCCGCTCGCCTGGGCGCTTTCTTT.

This clone showed up just once. This rearrangement joins TRBV18 to TRBJ1-2, with 10 bases fitting TRBD1. Germline lookup yields CDR1 KGHSH and CDR2 LQKENI. Unmatched junction bases numbered 9, after V lost 10 bases and J lost 1 base. The CDR3 is 15 amino acids. This CDR3 is CATSRDRGGNYGYTF. CDR3 nucleotide sequence: TGTGCCACCTCCCGGGACAGGGGAGGTAACTATGGCTACACCTTC.

This clone has just one count. The chain joins TRBV6-6 to TRBJ2-1, with 14 nucleotides matching TRBD2. Germline-derived CDR1 and CDR2 are MNHNY and SVGAGI (reference sequence). The CDR3 extends over 17 amino acids. Trimming removed 5 bases from V and 6 bases from J; junction bases left unmatched: 9. The CDR3 nucleotides read TGTGCCAGCAGTCCCACTAAGACTAGCGGGGGGGTCAATGAGCAGTTCTTC. Its translation: CASSPTKTSGGVNEQFF.

The V call is TRBV12-3 or TRBV12-4, the J call TRBJ2-1; D not certain. V lost 4 bases, J lost 7 bases, and 8 bases lay in between. CDR3 size: 12 residues. The CDR3 DNA reads TGTGCCAGCAGTTCGACCAGGAATGAGCAGTTCTTC. It yields the protein CASSSTRNEQFF.

V and J are TRBV10-3 and TRBJ1-1, with D possibly TRBD1 on 5 matching bases. Germline CDR1 ENHRY, CDR2 SYGVKD. The CDR3 covers 14 residues. Between the trimmed V and J ends, which lost 6 bases and 5 bases, there was a span of 16 bases. In DNA form, the CDR3 reads TGTGCCATCAGAGCTCAGGCGGGGGAAACTGAAGCTTTCTTT. Translating gives CAIRAQAGETEAFF.

As DNA, the CDR3 is TGTGCCAGCTCACTCGGGAAGGGGGCCGGTCAGCCCCAGCATTTT. Its translation is CASSLGKGAGQPQHF. V is TRBV18 and J is TRBJ1-5; 7 bases are a match to TRBD1. This CDR3 region has 15 residues. V gave up 4 bases and J gave up 6 bases; unmatched junction bases: 9. The germline CDR1 and CDR2 sequences are KGHSH and LQKENI.

The chain couples TRBV29-1 to TRBJ1-4, with 8 bases identical to TRBD1. Germline loops: CDR1 SQVTM, CDR2 ANQGSEA. CDR3 length: 14 residues. V shed 6 bases, J shed 0 bases, and the junction held 3 bases outside the gene matches. CDR3 sequence (DNA): TGCAGCGTCCACAGGGGGACAACTAATGAAAAACTGTTTTTT. Protein: CSVHRGTTNEKLFF. Full variable domain (outside the CDR3, taken from reference TRBV29-1 and TRBJ1-4): SAVISQKPSRDICQRGTSLTIQCQVDSQVTMMFWYRQQPGQSLTLIATANQGSEATYESGFVIDKFPISRPNLTFSTLTVSNMSPEDSSIYLCSVHRGTTNEKLFFGSGTQLSVL.

The V gene is TRBV4-2, the J gene TRBJ1-2; perhaps TRBD1 as D (6 bases). V was cut by 3 bases and J by 3 bases, with 14 bases left in between. The germline V gene encodes CDR1 LGHNA and CDR2 YNFKEQ. This CDR3 has 15 amino acids. The CDR3 reads CASSQNTGSYYGYTF. The CDR3 DNA is TGTGCCAGCAGCCAGAATACAGGGTCTTACTATGGCTACACCTTC.

The J gene is TRBJ2-5, the V gene TRBV7-9; D ambiguous. The CDR3 is 13 residues long. The germline gives CDR1 SEHNR, CDR2 FQNEAQ (reference sequence). V lost 8 bases and J lost 2, with 12 bases in between. The CDR3 is CASFNRSQETQYF. Here the CDR3 DNA reads TGTGCCAGCTTCAATAGGAGTCAAGAGACCCAGTACTTC.

The V gene is TRBV7-8, the J gene TRBJ2-1; D possibly corresponds to TRBD2 (7 bases). The CDR3 loop spans 16 amino acids. CDR1 and CDR2 from the germline V gene are SGHVS and FQNEAQ. With 6 bases removed from V and 10 bases from J, the gap between germline ends came to 25 bases. DNA for the CDR3: TGTGCCAGCAGTAACAGGGCCGCTAGCGGCCGCCGGGAGCAGTTCTTC. Its translation: CASSNRAASGRREQFF.

J is TRBJ2-6 and V is TRBV6-1; 8 bases fit TRBD1. Unmatched junction bases numbered 4, after V lost 3 bases and J lost 0 bases. The CDR3 is 17 residues long. Germline-derived CDR1 and CDR2 are MNHNS and SASEGT. CDR3: CASSETGVSSGANVLTF. For the CDR3, the DNA is TGTGCCAGCAGTGAGACAGGGGTGAGCTCTGGGGCCAACGTCCTGACTTTC.

To note about this clone: Additional DNA sequences in this sample encode the identical CDR3. The chain has TRBV11-2 and TRBJ1-1; tentatively, D is TRBD1 (6 bases). Germline V CDR1 and CDR2: SGHAT, FQNNGV. The V gene lost 6 bases and the J gene lost 1 base, with 12 bases spanning the gap. The length of the CDR3 is 14 residues. As DNA, the CDR3 is TGTGCCAGCAGTAGTCAGACAGGGAACACTGAAGCTTTCTTT. It is translated as CASSSQTGNTEAFF.

This chain's CDR3 is CASTQGTYGYTF. The DNA of the CDR3 is TGTGCCAGTACACAGGGGACCTATGGCTACACCTTC. The chain couples TRBV19 to TRBJ1-2; 7 nucleotides agree with TRBD1. Trimming removed 7 bases from V and 4 bases from J; junction bases left unmatched: 3. The CDR3 is 12 amino acids. CDR1 is LNHDA and CDR2 is SQIVND in the germline V gene (reference sequence).

This clone has a handful of counts. This chain uses TRBV11-2 with TRBJ2-5; TRBD2 might be the D (6 bases). Trimming took 3 bases from V and 3 from J, leaving 17 bases between them. The CDR3 is 16 residues long. CDR1 is SGHAT, CDR2 FQNNGV, per germline. CDR3 residues: CASSFFVWGVEETQYF. CDR3 nucleotides: TGTGCCAGCAGCTTCTTCGTGTGGGGGGTTGAAGAGACCCAGTACTTC.